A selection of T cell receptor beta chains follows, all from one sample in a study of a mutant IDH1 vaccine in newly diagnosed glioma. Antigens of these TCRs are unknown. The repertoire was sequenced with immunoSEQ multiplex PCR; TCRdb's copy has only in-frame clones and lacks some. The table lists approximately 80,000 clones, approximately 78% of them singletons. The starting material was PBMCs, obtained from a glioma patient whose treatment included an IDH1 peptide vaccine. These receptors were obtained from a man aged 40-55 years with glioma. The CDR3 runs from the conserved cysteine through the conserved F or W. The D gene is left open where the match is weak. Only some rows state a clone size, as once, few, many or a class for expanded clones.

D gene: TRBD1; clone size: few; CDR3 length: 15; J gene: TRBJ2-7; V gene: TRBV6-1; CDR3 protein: CASSEDRDSSYEQYF; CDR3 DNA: TGTGCCAGCAGTGAAGACCGGGACAGCTCCTACGAGCAGTACTTC
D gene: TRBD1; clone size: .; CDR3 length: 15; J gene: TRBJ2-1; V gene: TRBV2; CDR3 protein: CASSELGAGGNEQFF; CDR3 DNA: TGTGCCAGCAGTGAACTCGGAGCAGGGGGCAATGAGCAGTTCTTC
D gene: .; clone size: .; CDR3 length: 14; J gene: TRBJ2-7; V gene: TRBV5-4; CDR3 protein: CASSLDPRSYEQYF; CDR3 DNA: TGTGCCAGCAGCTTAGACCCTCGGTCCTACGAGCAGTACTTC
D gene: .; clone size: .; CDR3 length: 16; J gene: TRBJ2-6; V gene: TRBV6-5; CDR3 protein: CASSYDPGSGANVLTF; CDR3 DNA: TGTGCCAGCAGTTACGACCCAGGCTCTGGGGCCAACGTCCTGACTTTC
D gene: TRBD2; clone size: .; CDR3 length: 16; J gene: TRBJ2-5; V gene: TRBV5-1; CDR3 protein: CASSFGTSGRLETQYF; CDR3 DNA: TGCGCCAGCAGCTTTGGGACTAGTGGGAGGTTAGAGACCCAGTACTTC
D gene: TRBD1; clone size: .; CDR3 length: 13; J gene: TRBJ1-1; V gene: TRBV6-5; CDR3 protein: CASGRQGLTWAFF; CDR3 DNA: TGTGCCAGTGGAAGACAGGGACTAACTTGGGCTTTCTTT
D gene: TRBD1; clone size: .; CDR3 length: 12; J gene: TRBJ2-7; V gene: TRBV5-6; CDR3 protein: CASSRTGYEQYF; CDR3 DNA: TGTGCCAGCAGCCGGACAGGCTACGAGCAGTACTTC
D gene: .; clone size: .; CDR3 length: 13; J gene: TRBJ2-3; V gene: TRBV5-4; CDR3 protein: CASTGPYTDTQYF; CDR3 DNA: TGTGCCAGCACCGGGCCCTACACAGATACGCAGTATTTT
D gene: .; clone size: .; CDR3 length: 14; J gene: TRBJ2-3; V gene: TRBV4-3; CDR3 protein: CASSQDAGSDTQYF; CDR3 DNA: TGCGCCAGCAGCCAAGATGCAGGCTCAGATACGCAGTATTTT
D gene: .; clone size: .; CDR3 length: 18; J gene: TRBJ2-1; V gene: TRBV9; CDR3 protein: CASSPELWAAGSYNEQFF; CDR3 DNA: TGTGCCAGCAGCCCTGAGCTATGGGCGGCCGGCTCCTACAATGAGCAGTTCTTC